The TCR beta chain under discussion was sequenced for a study of CD8+ T cells in alopecia areata. V was clipped by 8 bases and J by 3 bases, with 13 bases between them. This CDR3 has 13 residues. Germline V CDR1 and CDR2: MNHNY, SVGAGI (reference sequence). cDNA prepared by RNA extraction and subsequent reverse transcription served as the template for sequencing. Profiling relied on immunoSEQ multiplex PCR, and the TCRdb table lists in-frame clones only, not all of them. This sample has around 120,000 clones, with approximately 60% found just once. Treatment specified: oral pan-JAK inhibitor, 5-10 mg twice daily.

The source material was CD4+ T cells sorted from blood, sampled at week 4, from a patient treated with tofacitinib. The clonotype was recovered from a human donor with alopecia areata. The rearrangement joins TRBV6-6 to TRBJ2-5; a weak D match, TRBD1 (6 bases). The CDR3 here is CASERQDEETQYF. CDR3 in DNA: TGTGCCAGCGAACGACAGGATGAAGAGACCCAGTACTTC.